This T cell receptor beta chain is from a study of cytomegalovirus exposure and HLA in healthy donors. Turning to the study itself: A previous analysis identified 95 million to 130 million unique TCR beta sequences derived from around 180 million T cells. Study-wide results and limits: TCR sequences were mostly rare, though some public TCRs occurred in many donors. The authors later found most CMV-associated TCR beta chains appeared HLA-restricted. Sequencing artifact likely explains a cluster of highly shared sequence variants.

This clone has only a few counts. Its antigen is still unknown. PCR was performed using 60 Vbeta and 13 Jbeta primers. Assay used: immunoSEQ multiplex PCR; TCRdb lists only in-frame clones, some missing. The repertoire holds more than 150,000 clones, with roughly 83% as singletons. This CDR3 contains 14 residues. Germline V gene sequence: CDR1 GTSNPN, CDR2 SVGIG (reference sequence). Trimming pared 3 bases from V and 4 bases from J, leaving 15 bases between. The sequencing sample was made of PBMCs. This TCR came from a boy younger than 10 in good health and CMV-seronegative. The rearrangement uses TRBV30 and TRBJ1-1; D uncertain. The CDR3 region is CAWRQLGRATEAFF. In DNA, the CDR3 is TGTGCCTGGAGGCAACTAGGGAGGGCCACTGAAGCTTTCTTT.